This T cell receptor beta chain originates from a study of cytomegalovirus exposure and HLA in healthy donors. Both 60 Vbeta primers and 13 Jbeta primers went into the PCR. The protocol was immunoSEQ multiplex PCR, while the TCRdb copy is restricted to in-frame clones and leaves out a portion. The data show around 130,000 clones, with 70% to 80% seen just once and approximately 0.94% held by the top ten. The V gene's germline CDR1 is MNHNS and CDR2 SASEGT. The CDR3 length is 15 residues. V gave up 6 bases and J gave up 4 bases, with 17 bases separating them. The genes are TRBV6-1 and TRBJ2-3; D is perhaps TRBD2 (7 bases). The TCR originated in a woman aged 60-70 years in good health and CMV-seronegative. Material for sequencing was PBMCs. CDR3 sequence: CASRSPWGGADTQYF. The CDR3 bases are TGTGCCAGCAGAAGCCCGTGGGGGGGCGCAGATACGCAGTATTTT.